Each of the 25 T cell receptor beta chains below was sequenced from the same sample in a study of post-analysis software for immune sequencing data. Their antigens remain unidentified. Tagging with unique molecular identifiers was a feature of the TCR beta cDNA libraries. MiXCR, applied by TCRdb to the PCR reads, yields one record per CDR3 protein. This table has 740,000 or so distinct CDR3 sequences, 53% appearing once. General study points: Five TRBV segments occurring more often in patients than controls included TRBV5-6, TRBV5-1 and TRBV20-1.

The sample consisted of blood. Receptors originate from a girl aged 10 to 17 with multiple sclerosis.

The chain links TRBV7-3 to TRBJ1-6, with TRBD1 as a possible D gene (5 bases). The CDR3 extends over 13 amino acids. Germline V gene sequence: CDR1 SGHTA, CDR2 FQGTGA. V gave up 5 bases and J gave up 9 bases, with 11 bases separating them. The DNA of the CDR3 is TGTGCCAGCAGCATAGGGACGACTTCACCCCTCCACTTT. It is translated as CASSIGTTSPLHF.

J is TRBJ2-6 and V is TRBV20-1; D remains ambiguous. Between the trimmed V and J ends, which lost 6 bases and 0 bases, there was a span of 12 bases. The germline gives CDR1 DFQATT, CDR2 SNEGSKA (reference sequence). The CDR3 has 15 residues. The CDR3 loop is CSAIRDFSGANVLTF. The CDR3 DNA sequence: TGCAGTGCAATTAGAGATTTCTCTGGGGCCAACGTCCTGACTTTC.

CDR3 coding DNA: TGCGCCAGCAGCTTGTCTCTGGGTGGCTCTGGGGCCAACGTCCTGACTTTC. It is translated as CASSLSLGGSGANVLTF. The chain has TRBV5-1 and TRBJ2-6; no clear D. The ends were cut back, 1 base at V and 0 bases at J, with 11 bases in the middle. The CDR3 totals 17 residues. Germline V gene data show CDR1 as SGHRS and CDR2 as YFSETQ.

The V gene is TRBV12-3 or TRBV12-4, the J gene TRBJ1-5, with D unresolved. Trimming stripped 10 bases from V and 2 bases from J, with 18 bases between. This CDR3 is built from 15 residues. The CDR3 loop reads CANSRRGMGNQPQHF. In DNA, the CDR3 is TGTGCCAACAGCCGACGAGGTATGGGCAATCAGCCCCAGCATTTT.

This clonotype came up once. The J gene is TRBJ2-4, the V gene TRBV5-6; weak D call: TRBD1 (6 bases). This CDR3 has 16 residues. Per the germline V gene, CDR1 is SGHDT and CDR2 is YYEEEE. V lost 0 bases, J lost 2 bases, and 12 bases lay in between. The DNA of the CDR3 is TGTGCCAGCAGCTTGGGGTCCACAGGGACCAAAAACATTCAGTACTTC. Protein product: CASSLGSTGTKNIQYF.

There are a few counts of this clonotype. V usage is TRBV29-1 and J usage is TRBJ1-2; 11 bases map to TRBD1. CDR3 length: 14 amino acids. V gave up 3 bases and J gave up 3 bases; unmatched junction bases: 3. In germline, CDR1 is SQVTM, CDR2 ANQGSEA. DNA of the CDR3: TGCAGCGTTGATGGGGACAGGGGGGACTATGGCTACACCTTC. It is translated as CSVDGDRGDYGYTF.

This clonotype occurred a few times. The V gene is TRBV28, the J gene TRBJ2-6; D is perhaps TRBD1 (5 bases). Per the germline V gene, CDR1 is MDHEN and CDR2 is SYDVKM. CDR3 length: 15 amino acids. Trimming cost V 7 bases and J 4 bases, with 14 bases left between them. The CDR3 DNA reads TGTGCCAGCACCCCCGGCTCAGGGGGGGCCAACGTCCTGACTTTC. This sequence encodes CASTPGSGGANVLTF.

The table lists this clonotype with a few counts. In DNA form, the CDR3 reads TGTGCCAGTATGGCCGGGGCAGGGGTCTCCTACGAGCAGTACTTC. Residues: CASMAGAGVSYEQYF. The V gene is TRBV27, the J gene TRBJ2-7; TRBD1 is a possible D gene (6 bases). The CDR3 is made up of 15 amino acids. CDR1 and CDR2 (germline): MNHEY, SMNVEV (reference sequence). V was trimmed by 9 bases and J by 0 bases, leaving 18 bases between them.

The CDR3: CASSYRRLAGTYEQYF. The CDR3 DNA sequence: TGTGCCAGCAGTTATAGGAGACTAGCGGGAACTTACGAGCAGTACTTC. The J gene is TRBJ2-7, the V gene TRBV6-5; 11 positions agree with TRBD2. V gave up 3 bases and J gave up 4 bases; unmatched junction bases: 8. The CDR3 is made up of 16 amino acids. The germline V gene encodes CDR1 MNHEY and CDR2 SVGAGI.

The V and J genes are TRBV20-1 and TRBJ2-4, with D unresolved. TRBJ2-7 matches the DNA end more closely, so the J call is doubtful. In germline, CDR1 is DFQATT, CDR2 SNEGSKA (reference sequence). The CDR3 consists of 15 residues. CDR3 sequence reads: CSARDQSLLAYEQYF. CDR3 bases: TGCAGTGCTAGAGATCAGTCCTTACTGGCCTACGAGCAGTACTTC.

This clonotype turned up a few times. The gene calls are TRBV3-1 and TRBJ2-6, with 9 bases matching TRBD1. Germline CDR1 LGHDT, CDR2 YNNKEL (reference sequence). V gave up 2 bases and J gave up 0 bases; unmatched junction bases: 8. The CDR3 loop spans 19 amino acids. The CDR3 is CASSQRAGTGSSGANVLTF. The CDR3 bases are TGTGCCAGCAGCCAAAGAGCCGGGACAGGGAGCTCTGGGGCCAACGTCCTGACTTTC. Full variable domain (remainder filled in from reference TRBV3-1 and TRBJ2-6): DTAVSQTPKYLVTQMGNDKSIKCEQNLGHDTMYWYKQDSKKFLKIMFSYNNKELIINETVPNRFSPKSPDKAHLNLHINSLELGDSAVYFCASSQRAGTGSSGANVLTFGAGSRLTVL.

The rearrangement uses TRBV3-1 and TRBJ2-1, with 7 bases fitting TRBD2. The CDR3 is 15 residues long. The V gene's germline CDR1 is LGHDT and CDR2 YNNKEL (reference sequence). The V gene end was trimmed by 4 bases and the J gene end by 4 bases; junction bases not matched to a gene: 7. The CDR3 coding sequence is TGTGCCAGCAGCCGTAGGGCGGGGGTATACAATGAGCAGTTCTTC. It is translated as CASSRRAGVYNEQFF.

The chain couples TRBV12-3 or TRBV12-4 to TRBJ2-6; the D gene is possibly TRBD2 (6 bases). The ends were cut back, 7 bases at V and 4 bases at J, with 11 bases in the middle. There are 14 residues in the CDR3. CDR3 nucleotides: TGTGCCAGCACCGGAGGGCCGGGGGCCAACGTCCTGACTTTC. It translates to CASTGGPGANVLTF.

The chain is built from TRBV29-1 and TRBJ2-5, with 7 bases matching TRBD2. The CDR3 sequence is 15 residues long. CDR1 is SQVTM and CDR2 is ANQGSEA in the germline V gene. Trimming took 1 base from V and 4 from J; bases not matched to a gene: 9. The CDR3 loop reads CSVEGRAGVAETQYF. CDR3 DNA sequence: TGCAGCGTTGAAGGACGGGCGGGAGTAGCAGAGACCCAGTACTTC.

The chain recombines TRBV3-1 with TRBJ2-5; D remains unclear. CDR1 and CDR2 (germline): LGHDT, YNNKEL (reference sequence). There are 14 residues in the CDR3. Trimming removed 1 base at V and 1 base at J, with 7 bases between. In DNA, the CDR3 is TGTGCCAGCAGCCAAGTTCTATCCCAAGAGACCCAGTACTTC. Translated: CASSQVLSQETQYF.

This sequence joins TRBV15 and TRBJ2-7; TRBD2 agrees at 8 bases. Germline CDR1 LNHNV, CDR2 YYDKDF (reference sequence). CDR3 length: 17 amino acids. J gave up 0 bases and V 0 bases, and 7 bases lay outside the gene matches. CDR3 protein: CATSRDEGGRLSYEQYF. The CDR3 nucleotides read TGTGCCACCAGCAGAGATGAGGGCGGGAGGCTCTCCTACGAGCAGTACTTC.

This clonotype came up a few times. This chain joins TRBV7-8 and TRBJ2-7; D is unresolved. The CDR3 is 16 residues long. In germline, CDR1 is SGHVS, CDR2 FQNEAQ. V lost 0 bases to trimming and J lost 0 bases, with 12 bases between them. CDR3 sequence: CASSLAFRMSSYEQYF. CDR3 nucleotide sequence: TGTGCCAGCAGCTTAGCGTTCCGGATGAGCTCCTACGAGCAGTACTTC.

This sequence joins TRBV20-1 and TRBJ2-5; D ambiguous. Trimming took off 3 bases at V and 5 bases at J, with 19 bases between the two ends. The CDR3 is 15 amino acids. CDR1 DFQATT and CDR2 SNEGSKA come from the germline V gene (reference sequence). The CDR3, as DNA: TGCAGTGCTAGTTCGCCGAATCGACGGCCGGAGACCCAGTACTTC. It encodes CSASSPNRRPETQYF.

The sample holds one count of this clonotype. The junction shows a germline mismatch at one end, possibly a read error. The gene calls are TRBV7-7 and TRBJ2-1; 7 nucleotides match TRBD2. CDR1 and CDR2 (germline): SSHAT, FNYEAQ (reference sequence). The length of the CDR3 is 14 residues. CDR3 DNA sequence: TGTGCTAGCAGCTCCTTAAGCGGGACCTATGAGCAGTTCTTC. This sequence encodes CASSSLSGTYEQFF.

This clonotype was seen more than once but under ten times. The rearrangement uses TRBV29-1 and TRBJ2-1; 8 bases match TRBD1. CDR1 and CDR2 (germline): SQVTM, ANQGSEA. Losses at the gene ends were 2 bases for V and 7 bases for J; bases not matched to a gene: 1. CDR3 length: 12 amino acids. The DNA for the CDR3 is TGCAGCGTTGAACAGGGGGCTAATGAGCAGTTCTTC. It specifies CSVEQGANEQFF.

The rearrangement joins TRBV6-2 or TRBV6-3 to TRBJ2-1; D remains unclear. There are 16 residues in the CDR3. V was shortened by 4 bases and J by 0 bases, with 13 bases between the two germline ends. Germline values: CDR1 MNHEY, CDR2 SVGEGT. The CDR3, as DNA: TGTGCCAGCAGTTTTTCAGGCTTCAGCTCCTACAATGAGCAGTTCTTC. Its translation: CASSFSGFSSYNEQFF.

The chain recombines TRBV6-1 with TRBJ2-7; 11 bases align to TRBD2. V lost 5 bases and J lost 3; bases outside the gene matches: 3. Germline V gene data show CDR1 as MNHNS and CDR2 as SASEGT. There are 14 residues in the CDR3. The CDR3 nucleotides are TGTGCCAGCAGTCATAGCGGGGGGGACTACGAGCAGTACTTC. Amino acids: CASSHSGGDYEQYF.

V gene TRBV12-5 combines with J gene TRBJ2-7; D unresolved. Germline V gene sequence: CDR1 LGHNT, CDR2 FRNRAP. The CDR3 is made up of 14 amino acids. Trimming took off 5 bases at V and 0 bases at J, with 11 bases between the two ends. The CDR3 sequence is CASGIVGISYEQYF. The CDR3 region has the DNA TGTGCTAGTGGTATCGTGGGAATCTCCTACGAGCAGTACTTC.

A note on this clonotype: A read error may produce the germline difference seen at one junction end. The chain employs TRBV5-1 and TRBJ1-2; D unresolved. This CDR3 region has 13 residues. Germline lookup yields CDR1 SGHRS and CDR2 YFSETQ. As DNA, the CDR3 is TGCGCCGGCAGCGTATCTCGACGAGATGGCTACACCTTC. Protein: CAGSVSRRDGYTF. Full variable domain (remainder filled in from reference TRBV5-1 and TRBJ1-2): KAGVTQTPRYLIKTRGQQVTLSCSPISGHRSVSWYQQTPGQGLQFLFEYFSETQRNKGNFPGRFSGRQFSNSRSEMNVSTLELGDSALYLCAGSVSRRDGYTFGSGTRLTVV.

V and J are TRBV12-3 or TRBV12-4 and TRBJ2-5; no clear D. V was cut by 6 bases and J by 7 bases, with 21 bases left in between. This CDR3 comprises 15 residues. The CDR3 DNA reads TGTGCCAGCAGCTCCGACGCCCTACCCAGTGGGACCCAGTACTTC. Translation gives CASSSDALPSGTQYF.